A single sample gave rise to the 18 T cell receptor beta chains below, sequenced in a study of somatic mutations in cytotoxic T cells in rheumatoid arthritis. The table came from immunoSEQ multiplex PCR; TCRdb's copy has only in-frame clones and leaves some out. The sample carries about 7,100 clones, around 77% recorded once. The sequencing sample was made of CD8+ T cells sorted from blood. These receptors originate from an adult with rheumatoid arthritis.

This clone was counted a single time. CDR3 sequence (DNA): TGTGCCAGCAGCACCGACAGGGGAACTGGAAACACCATATATTTT. Translation: CASSTDRGTGNTIYF. The chain carries TRBV9 and TRBJ1-3, with 8 bases matching TRBD1. Trimming at V came to 4 bases and at J to 2 bases, leaving 5 bases not matched to a gene. The CDR3 sequence is 15 residues long. Germline assignment: CDR1 SGDLS and CDR2 YYNGEE.

The V call is TRBV9, the J call TRBJ1-1; possible D gene TRBD1, 6 bases. V lost 7 bases and J 4 bases, leaving 17 bases between the germline ends. Germline-derived CDR1 and CDR2 are SGDLS and YYNGEE. There are 14 residues in the CDR3. The CDR3 protein is CASGATGRSTEAFF. DNA of the CDR3: TGTGCCAGCGGGGCGACAGGAAGAAGCACTGAAGCTTTCTTT.

This rearrangement joins TRBV9 to TRBJ2-1; D not certain. Looked up from germline, CDR1 is SGDLS and CDR2 is YYNGEE. Trimming stripped 0 bases from V and 13 bases from J, with 11 bases between. The CDR3 has 12 amino acids. The CDR3 DNA reads TGTGCCAGCAGCGTAGGGCCCTTCTTCCAGTTCTTC. Protein product: CASSVGPFFQFF. The full variable domain, with the rest looked up from reference TRBV9 and TRBJ2-1, is DSGVTQTPKHLITATGQRVTLRCSPRSGDLSVYWYQQSLDQGLQFLIQYYNGEERAKGNILERFSAQQFPDLHSELNLSSLELGDSALYFCASSVGPFFQFFGPGTRLTVL.

The rearrangement uses TRBV5-4 and TRBJ2-1; the match to TRBD2 covers 8 bases. V dropped 3 bases and J dropped 6; count of bases not matched to a gene: 14. The length of the CDR3 is 17 residues. The germline V gene has CDR1 SGHNT and CDR2 YYREEE (reference sequence). CDR3 sequence reads: CASSSFSGGGLINEQFF. As DNA, the CDR3 is TGTGCCAGCAGCTCTTTCTCCGGCGGGGGGCTGATCAATGAGCAGTTCTTC.

The CDR3 bases are TGTGCCAGCAGCTTCCGGACAGAGAATTCACCCCTCCACTTT. Translated, it gives CASSFRTENSPLHF. V gene TRBV5-6 combines with J gene TRBJ1-6; possibly TRBD1 for D (6 bases). Germline assignment: CDR1 SGHDT and CDR2 YYEEEE. Trimming cost V 2 bases and J 7 bases, with 10 bases left between them. The CDR3 has 14 residues. Drawing the rest from reference TRBV5-6 and TRBJ1-6, the complete variable domain is DAGVTQSPTHLIKTRGQQVTLRCSPKSGHDTVSWYQQALGQGPQFIFQYYEEEERQRGNFPDRFSGHQFPNYSSELNVNALLLGDSALYLCASSFRTENSPLHFGNGTRLTVT.

The V gene is TRBV14, the J gene TRBJ1-5; D not certain. Germline loops: CDR1 SGHDN, CDR2 FVKESK. This CDR3 comprises 13 residues. Trimming cost V 0 bases and J 7 bases, with 7 bases left between them. CDR3 in DNA: TGTGCCAGCAGCCAAGATTCGGAGCAGCCCCAGCATTTT. Amino acid sequence: CASSQDSEQPQHF.

The chain has TRBV7-2 and TRBJ2-7; possibly TRBD1 or TRBD2 for D (5 bases each). Germline V gives CDR1 SGHTA, CDR2 FQGNSA. The CDR3 is made up of 13 amino acids. V was clipped by 1 base and J by 7 bases, with 11 bases between them. The CDR3 reads CASSLDEGREQYF. The CDR3 bases are TGTGCCAGCAGCTTAGATGAGGGACGGGAGCAGTACTTC.

The chain has TRBV2 and TRBJ2-1; no clear D. Germline V gene lookup returns CDR1 SNHLY and CDR2 FYNNEI. V was trimmed by 6 bases and J by 4 bases, leaving 10 bases between them. The CDR3 consists of 13 residues. The DNA for the CDR3 is TGTGCCAGCAGCCCCCTCGGTTACAATGAGCAGTTCTTC. It is translated as CASSPLGYNEQFF.

The chain is built from TRBV4-2 and TRBJ1-5, with D unclear. CDR3 length equals 13 residues. Germline V CDR1 and CDR2: LGHNA, YNFKEQ. Deletions cut 3 bases from V and 5 bases from J, with 8 bases between. The CDR3 is CASSHKVYQPQHF. CDR3 DNA: TGTGCCAGCAGCCATAAGGTGTATCAGCCCCAGCATTTT.

The V and J genes are TRBV4-1 and TRBJ1-5, with 7 bases fitting TRBD1. CDR1 is MGHRA, CDR2 YSYEKL, per germline. The V and J ends lost 5 bases and 1 base, in that order; junction bases with no gene match: 5. This CDR3 contains 15 residues. CDR3 nucleotide sequence: TGCGCCAGCAGCTTCGACAGGGCAAGCAATCAGCCCCAGCATTTT. Translated, it gives CASSFDRASNQPQHF.

The chain has TRBV4-2 and TRBJ2-2, with TRBD1 matching over 9 bases. The CDR3 totals 16 residues. J lost 5 bases, V lost 2 bases, and 6 bases had no gene match. The V gene's germline CDR1 is LGHNA and CDR2 YNFKEQ. CDR3 loop: CASSQLGQGRTGELFF. The CDR3 DNA reads TGTGCCAGCAGCCAACTGGGACAGGGACGGACCGGGGAGCTGTTTTTT.

The CDR3 region has the DNA TGTGCCAGCGTGGCGGCTGGAAACACCATATATTTT. This sequence encodes CASVAAGNTIYF. The chain employs TRBV6-1 and TRBJ1-3; D unresolved. The ends were cut back, 8 bases at V and 2 bases at J, with 7 bases in the middle. Germline-derived CDR1 and CDR2 are MNHNS and SASEGT. The CDR3 runs to 12 residues.

The chain combines TRBV6-1 with TRBJ2-7; the D gene is possibly TRBD1 (6 bases). The CDR3 extends over 12 amino acids. The germline gives CDR1 MNHNS, CDR2 SASEGT. V was cut by 6 bases and J by 12 bases, with 18 bases left in between. DNA for the CDR3: TGTGCCAGCAGCTCGACCACAGGGTTATGGTACGTC. It is translated as CASSSTTGLWYV.

The chain employs TRBV9 and TRBJ1-1; D ambiguous. CDR3 length: 13 residues. Trimming took off 0 bases at V and 10 bases at J, with 13 bases between the two ends. The V gene's germline CDR1 is SGDLS and CDR2 YYNGEE. CDR3 in DNA: TGTGCCAGCAGCGTAGGATCCCATAGCCGAGCTTTCTTT. Residues: CASSVGSHSRAFF.

The genes are TRBV5-1 and TRBJ1-2, with 7 bases lining up with TRBD1. The germline V gene encodes CDR1 SGHRS and CDR2 YFSETQ. This CDR3 is built from 15 residues. The junction had 6 bases not matched to a gene; V was cut back by 4 bases and J by 0 bases. The CDR3 bases are TGCGCCAGCAGCACGGGACAGCCGCCTAACTATGGCTACACCTTC. Amino acid sequence: CASSTGQPPNYGYTF.

The chain carries TRBV27 and TRBJ2-5, with TRBD2 matching over 12 bases. The CDR3 extends over 18 amino acids. The germline V gene has CDR1 MNHEY and CDR2 SMNVEV (reference sequence). J gave up 3 bases and V 3 bases, and 11 bases lay outside the gene matches. CDR3 nucleotide sequence: TGTGCCAGCAGTTTGCGTTCGCGACTAGCGGGGGATAAAGAGACCCAGTACTTC. Its translation is CASSLRSRLAGDKETQYF.

The rearrangement uses TRBV7-9 and TRBJ2-5; a possible D gene is TRBD1 (6 bases). The CDR3 is 14 amino acids. Between the trimmed V and J ends, which lost 1 base and 5 bases, there was a span of 11 bases. Germline CDR1 SEHNR, CDR2 FQNEAQ (reference sequence). CDR3 residues: CASSLVYREETQYF. CDR3 nucleotides: TGTGCCAGCAGCTTAGTCTACAGGGAGGAGACCCAGTACTTC.

The CDR3 protein is CASSYPGQLYEQYF. CDR3 nucleotide sequence: TGTGCCAGCAGCTACCCGGGACAGCTCTACGAGCAGTACTTC. The chain carries TRBV5-4 and TRBJ2-7; 7 bases map to TRBD1. The CDR3 has 14 residues. In germline, CDR1 is SGHNT, CDR2 YYREEE (reference sequence). Trimming took 3 bases from V and 3 from J; bases not matched to a gene: 6.